The rows below give T cell receptor beta chains drawn from one sample of a study of T cell repertoires in cytomegalovirus infection. These receptors' targets are unknown. TCRdb re-derived calls from the reads in MiXCR, one entry per CDR3 protein. This sample has fewer than 150,000 distinct CDR3 sequences, with around 31% found just once. This material consisted of CD8+ T cells from cultured PBMCs, taken from culture after CMV antigen stimulation. The receptors come from a human donor in good health (CMV status not recorded). Some clones in this sample may be carry-over from other donors' samples. The CDR3 runs from the conserved cysteine through the conserved F or W.

j_gene,v_gene,CDR3aa
TRBJ1-6,TRBV7-6,CASSRRTGGNSPLHF
TRBJ2-1,TRBV7-6,CASSLGARGSGEQFF
TRBJ1-2,TRBV5-4,CASSLEADLGPGYTF
TRBJ2-1,TRBV24-1,CATSQGVNEQFF
TRBJ2-2,TRBV6-1,CASSAPAGANTGELFF
TRBJ2-7,TRBV29-1,CSVEVRLAGRNYEQYF
TRBJ2-2,TRBV2,CASDRRANTGELFF
TRBJ2-2,TRBV20-1,CSARVGIYTGELFF
TRBJ1-6,TRBV2,CASSGNKDRAITINSPLHF
TRBJ2-7,TRBV2,CARDRKDNEQYF
TRBJ2-6,TRBV4-1,CASSQAGSSPGANVLTF
TRBJ1-1,TRBV7-8,CASTVGQIEAFF
TRBJ1-1,TRBV5-4,CASRSGQGLNTEAFF
TRBJ1-2,TRBV12-3/TRBV12-4,CASSPTGPNYGYTF
TRBJ2-7,TRBV15,CATSGYRDEQYF